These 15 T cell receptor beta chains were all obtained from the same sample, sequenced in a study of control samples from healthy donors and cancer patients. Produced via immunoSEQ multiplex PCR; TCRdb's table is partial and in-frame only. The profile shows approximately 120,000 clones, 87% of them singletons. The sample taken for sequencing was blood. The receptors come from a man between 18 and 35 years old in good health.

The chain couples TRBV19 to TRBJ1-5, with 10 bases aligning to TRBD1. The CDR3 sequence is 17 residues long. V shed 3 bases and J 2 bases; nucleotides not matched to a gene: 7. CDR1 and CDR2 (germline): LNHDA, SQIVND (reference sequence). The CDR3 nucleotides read TGTGCCAGTAGTATCCTTACCGGGACAGGGGGCAATCAGCCCCAGCATTTT. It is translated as CASSILTGTGGNQPQHF.

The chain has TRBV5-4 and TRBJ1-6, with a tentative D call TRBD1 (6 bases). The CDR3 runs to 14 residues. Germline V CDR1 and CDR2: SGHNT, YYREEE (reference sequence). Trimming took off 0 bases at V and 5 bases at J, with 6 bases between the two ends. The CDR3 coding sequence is TGTGCCAGCAGCTTGGACAGGGATAATTCACCCCTCCACTTT. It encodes CASSLDRDNSPLHF.

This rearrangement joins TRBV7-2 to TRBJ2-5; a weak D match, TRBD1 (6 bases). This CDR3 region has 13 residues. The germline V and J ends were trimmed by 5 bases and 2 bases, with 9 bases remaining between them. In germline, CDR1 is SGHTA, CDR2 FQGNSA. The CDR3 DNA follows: TGTGCCAGCAGCGCCGGGACACAAGAGACCCAGTACTTC. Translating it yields CASSAGTQETQYF. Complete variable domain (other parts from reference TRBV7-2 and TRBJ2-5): GAGVSQSPSNKVTEKGKDVELRCDPISGHTALYWYRQSLGQGLEFLIYFQGNSAPDKSGLPSDRFSAERTGGSVSTLTIQRTQQEDSAVYLCASSAGTQETQYFGPGTRLLVL.

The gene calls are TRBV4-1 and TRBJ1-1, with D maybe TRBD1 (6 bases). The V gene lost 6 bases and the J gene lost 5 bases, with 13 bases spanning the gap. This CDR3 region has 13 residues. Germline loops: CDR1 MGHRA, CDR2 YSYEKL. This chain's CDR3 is CASSYTGRTEAFF. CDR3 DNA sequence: TGCGCCAGCAGTTATACAGGGAGGACTGAAGCTTTCTTT.

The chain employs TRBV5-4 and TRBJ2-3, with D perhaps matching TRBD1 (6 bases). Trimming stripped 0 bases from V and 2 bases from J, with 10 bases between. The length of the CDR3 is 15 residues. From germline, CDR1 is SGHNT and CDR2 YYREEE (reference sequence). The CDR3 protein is CASSLEQGFTDTQYF. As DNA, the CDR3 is TGTGCCAGCAGCTTGGAGCAGGGGTTCACAGATACGCAGTATTTT.

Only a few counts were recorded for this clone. CDR3 sequence (DNA): TGTGCCAGTAGCATACAGGGAAAAAACACTGAAGCTTTCTTT. It encodes CASSIQGKNTEAFF. The chain couples TRBV19 to TRBJ1-1, with D possibly matching TRBD1 (6 bases). The CDR3 is 14 amino acids. Germline CDR1 is LNHDA and CDR2 is SQIVND (reference sequence). The V end lost 6 bases, the J end lost 2 bases, and 13 bases lay between the germline ends.

The CDR3 region is CSASRSKNTEAFF. As DNA, the CDR3 is TGCAGTGCTAGTCGTTCCAAGAACACTGAAGCTTTCTTT. V and J are TRBV20-1 and TRBJ1-1; no clear D. The CDR3 spans 13 residues. The germline V gene encodes CDR1 DFQATT and CDR2 SNEGSKA (reference sequence). V shed 3 bases and J shed 1 base, with 9 bases lying between them.

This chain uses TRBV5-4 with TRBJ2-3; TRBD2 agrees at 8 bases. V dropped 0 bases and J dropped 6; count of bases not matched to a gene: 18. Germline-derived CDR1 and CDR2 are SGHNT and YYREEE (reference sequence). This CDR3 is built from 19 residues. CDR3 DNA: TGTGCCAGCAGCTTGGCAGCGGGAGCCCGTCAACACCTTTGGGATACGCAGTATTTT. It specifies CASSLAAGARQHLWDTQYF.

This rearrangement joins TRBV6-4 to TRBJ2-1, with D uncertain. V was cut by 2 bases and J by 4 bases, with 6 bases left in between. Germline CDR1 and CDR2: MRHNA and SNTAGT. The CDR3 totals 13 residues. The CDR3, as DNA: TGTGCCAGCAGTGACAAGTTATACAATGAGCAGTTCTTC. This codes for CASSDKLYNEQFF.

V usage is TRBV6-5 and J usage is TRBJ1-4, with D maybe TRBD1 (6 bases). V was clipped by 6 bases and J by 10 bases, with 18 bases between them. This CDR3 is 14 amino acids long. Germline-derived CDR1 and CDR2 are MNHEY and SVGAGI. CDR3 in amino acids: CASSLPQGLAKLFF. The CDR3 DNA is TGTGCCAGCAGCCTCCCACAGGGACTTGCAAAACTGTTTTTT.

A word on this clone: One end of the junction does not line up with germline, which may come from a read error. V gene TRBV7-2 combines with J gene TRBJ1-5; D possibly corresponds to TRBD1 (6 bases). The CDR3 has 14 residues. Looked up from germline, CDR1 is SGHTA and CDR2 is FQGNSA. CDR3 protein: CASTLGLGGQPQHF. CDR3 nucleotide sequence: TGTGCCAGCACCTTAGGACTAGGGGGTCAGCCCCAGCATTTT.

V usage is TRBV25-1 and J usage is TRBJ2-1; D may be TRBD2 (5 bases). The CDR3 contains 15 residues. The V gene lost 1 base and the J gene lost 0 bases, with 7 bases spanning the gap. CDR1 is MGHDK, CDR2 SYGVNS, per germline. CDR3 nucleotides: TGTGCCAGCAGTGAATGGAGGAGCTCCTACAATGAGCAGTTCTTC. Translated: CASSEWRSSYNEQFF.

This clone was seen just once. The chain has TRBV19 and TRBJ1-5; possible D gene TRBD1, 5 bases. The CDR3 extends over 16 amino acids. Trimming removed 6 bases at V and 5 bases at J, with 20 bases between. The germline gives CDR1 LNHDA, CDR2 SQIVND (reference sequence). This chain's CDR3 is CASRGGTRAEDQPQHF. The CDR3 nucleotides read TGTGCCAGTAGGGGGGGAACCAGGGCGGAAGATCAGCCCCAGCATTTT.

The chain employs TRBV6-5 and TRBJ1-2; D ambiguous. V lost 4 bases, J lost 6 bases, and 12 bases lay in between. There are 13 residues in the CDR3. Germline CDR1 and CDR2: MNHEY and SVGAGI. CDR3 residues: CASSWPLGNGYTF. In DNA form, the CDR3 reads TGTGCCAGCAGTTGGCCTCTAGGGAATGGCTACACCTTC.

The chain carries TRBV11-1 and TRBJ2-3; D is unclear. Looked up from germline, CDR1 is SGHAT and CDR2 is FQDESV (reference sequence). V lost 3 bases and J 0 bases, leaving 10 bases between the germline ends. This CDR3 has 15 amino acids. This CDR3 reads CASSFPGPSTDTQYF. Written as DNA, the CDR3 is TGTGCCAGCAGCTTTCCAGGCCCTAGCACAGATACGCAGTATTTT.